This TCR beta chain originates from a study of T cell clonotyping in hematopoietic cell transplantation. Overall study results and limits: Broader posttransplant TCR repertoire diversity was predicted by graft donor and pretransplant recipient Inverse Simpson Index values. Recipient TCR diversity dropped after transplant; expanded clonotypes rose from day 30 to 180.

Time point in this sample: recipient sample about 28 days before transplant, after cytoreduction. Regarding this clone: Its antigen remains unidentified.

The CDR3 is 17 amino acids. V lost 0 bases, J lost 5 bases, and 17 bases lay in between. CDR1 MNHEY and CDR2 SMNVEV come from the germline V gene (reference sequence). TCRdb's table, derived via immunoSEQ multiplex PCR, lists solely in-frame clones and lacks some. The sample has 29,000 or so clones, 60% to 85% seen once; the top ten hold approximately 6.6%. The receptor's source is a woman aged 30 to 39 with chronic myeloid leukemia. Some clones in this sample may be carry-over from other donors' samples. The material was peripheral blood mononuclear cells, obtained before stem cell transplant. The rearrangement uses TRBV27 and TRBJ1-5, with D perhaps matching TRBD1 (5 bases). CDR3 DNA: TGTGCCAGCAGTTTATCTCGCTGGGGACTCGGGGATCAGCCCCAGCATTTT. Translated: CASSLSRWGLGDQPQHF.